A single sample is the source of the 12 T cell receptor beta chains below, sequenced in a study of cytomegalovirus exposure and HLA in healthy donors. The primer mix had 60 Vbeta and 13 Jbeta primers. Sequenced by immunoSEQ multiplex PCR; TCRdb stores in-frame clones only, minus some. The repertoire holds fewer than 200,000 clones, with roughly 82% as singletons. Sequencing was done on a sample of PBMCs. The receptors were sampled from a woman in her forties or fifties in good health and CMV-seropositive.

V is TRBV27 and J is TRBJ1-5, with D possibly being TRBD1 (5 bases). CDR1 and CDR2 from the germline V gene are MNHEY and SMNVEV (reference sequence). This CDR3 region has 15 residues. Trimming pared 6 bases from V and 4 bases from J, leaving 16 bases between. The CDR3 here is CASSPVWQGNQPQHF. The CDR3 DNA reads as TGTGCCAGCAGCCCCGTTTGGCAGGGAAATCAGCCCCAGCATTTT.

DNA for the CDR3: TGCGCCAGCAGCTTGGACGGACAGGGTAAAAAACTGTTTTTT. Translation: CASSLDGQGKKLFF. This chain joins TRBV5-1 and TRBJ1-4; 8 bases agree with TRBD1. Per germline, CDR1 SGHRS and CDR2 YFSETQ. V gave up 0 bases and J gave up 9 bases; unmatched junction bases: 4. The CDR3 sequence is 14 residues long.

The CDR3 here is CASSQEGRGSNQPQHF. The CDR3 DNA follows: TGCGCCAGCAGCCAAGAGGGTCGCGGTAGCAATCAGCCCCAGCATTTT. The chain carries TRBV4-1 and TRBJ1-5; D is undetermined. V dropped 0 bases and J dropped 0 bases, with 9 bases sitting between them. Germline V gene sequence: CDR1 MGHRA, CDR2 YSYEKL. The CDR3 is 16 residues long.

The V and J genes are TRBV11-1 and TRBJ2-3; a weak D match, TRBD2 (5 bases). V lost 1 base, J lost 5 bases, and 10 bases lay in between. The CDR3 loop spans 14 amino acids. Germline V gene sequence: CDR1 SGHAT, CDR2 FQDESV (reference sequence). This chain's CDR3 is CASSLGTGRDTQYF. CDR3 bases: TGTGCCAGCAGCTTAGGTACGGGGAGAGATACGCAGTATTTT.

This clone has more than one count but fewer than ten. This sequence joins TRBV18 and TRBJ1-2; possible D gene TRBD1, 5 bases. The length of the CDR3 is 14 residues. CDR1 is KGHSH, CDR2 LQKENI, per germline. V was pared by 6 bases and J by 4 bases, with 15 bases between. Here the CDR3 DNA reads TGTGCCAGCTCCCCTCCGGGGGGAAGCTATGGCTACACCTTC. It encodes CASSPPGGSYGYTF.

This chain links TRBV5-1 with TRBJ1-6; 7 nucleotides line up with TRBD1. Looked up from germline, CDR1 is SGHRS and CDR2 is YFSETQ. J was trimmed by 4 bases and V by 4 bases; bases with no gene match: 5. This CDR3 has 15 residues. This CDR3 is CASSEPQGYNSPLHF. CDR3 in DNA: TGCGCCAGCAGCGAACCACAGGGGTATAATTCACCCCTCCACTTT.

The rearrangement links TRBV2 to TRBJ1-1; 8 nucleotides line up with TRBD1. V lost 2 bases and J lost 2; bases outside the gene matches: 4. Germline lookup yields CDR1 SNHLY and CDR2 FYNNEI. CDR3 length: 15 amino acids. The CDR3 region is CASSERQGSNTEAFF. CDR3 coding DNA: TGTGCCAGCAGTGAACGACAGGGGTCCAACACTGAAGCTTTCTTT.

This clone was observed a few times. The V and J genes are TRBV5-1 and TRBJ2-2, with 9 bases identical to TRBD2. V gave up 2 bases and J gave up 1 base; unmatched junction bases: 0. This CDR3 region has 15 residues. CDR1 SGHRS and CDR2 YFSETQ come from the germline V gene. CDR3 DNA sequence: TGCGCCAGCAGCTTTAGCGGGGGGAACACCGGGGAGCTGTTTTTT. This gives the protein CASSFSGGNTGELFF. The full variable domain, completed using reference TRBV5-1 and TRBJ2-2, is KAGVTQTPRYLIKTRGQQVTLSCSPISGHRSVSWYQQTPGQGLQFLFEYFSETQRNKGNFPGRFSGRQFSNSRSEMNVSTLELGDSALYLCASSFSGGNTGELFFGEGSRLTVL.

This clone has only a few counts. This chain uses TRBV5-1 with TRBJ1-1, with D hard to call. Deletions cut 1 base from V and 2 bases from J, with 6 bases between. Germline V gene data show CDR1 as SGHRS and CDR2 as YFSETQ. This CDR3 is built from 13 residues. The DNA for the CDR3 is TGCGCCAGCAGCTTGCAGGATAACACTGAAGCTTTCTTT. It encodes CASSLQDNTEAFF.

This chain links TRBV4-1 with TRBJ2-7; 8 nucleotides align to TRBD1. The V gene end was trimmed by 4 bases and the J gene end by 2 bases; junction bases not matched to a gene: 7. There are 15 residues in the CDR3. CDR1 MGHRA and CDR2 YSYEKL come from the germline V gene. The CDR3 sequence: CASSLEDRGPYEQYF. The CDR3 DNA reads TGCGCCAGCAGCCTAGAAGACAGGGGACCCTACGAGCAGTACTTC.

The J gene is TRBJ1-2, the V gene TRBV5-4; D unclear. Germline CDR1 is SGHNT and CDR2 is YYREEE (reference sequence). The CDR3 length is 14 residues. V lost 1 base and J 5 bases, leaving 12 bases between the germline ends. CDR3 in amino acids: CASSLRNSIYGYTF. DNA for the CDR3: TGTGCCAGCAGCTTGCGCAACAGCATTTATGGCTACACCTTC. Full variable domain (outside the CDR3, taken from reference TRBV5-4 and TRBJ1-2): ETGVTQSPTHLIKTRGQQVTLRCSSQSGHNTVSWYQQALGQGPQFIFQYYREEENGRGNFPPRFSGLQFPNYSSELNVNALELDDSALYLCASSLRNSIYGYTFGSGTRLTVV.

The chain couples TRBV7-9 to TRBJ1-2, with D perhaps TRBD1 (5 bases). The CDR3 extends over 16 amino acids. The V end was cut by 7 bases, the J end by 4 bases, with 22 bases between. Per the germline V gene, CDR1 is SEHNR and CDR2 is FQNEAQ (reference sequence). Written as DNA, the CDR3 is TGTGCCAGCATGGGAAAGCGGGAAGGGGACCTCTATGGCTACACCTTC. As protein: CASMGKREGDLYGYTF.